The clone carrying this T cell receptor beta chain was seen only a few times. Clones were read by immunoSEQ multiplex PCR, and TCRdb kept only the in-frame ones, dropping some. The table records around 250,000 clones, roughly 83% of them present only once. The data were obtained in a study of blood T cell repertoires in COVID-19. The overall study: Samples of COVID-19 (acute and convalescent) were obtained from the United States, Italy and Spain. T cells, B-cell-depleted T cells, or PBMCs supplied cDNA or gDNA.

From germline, CDR1 is MNHEY and CDR2 SMNVEV (reference sequence). V gave up 1 base and J gave up 8 bases, with 14 bases separating them. The CDR3 has 15 amino acids. The source of this sequence is a man aged 55 to 70 who had recovered from COVID-19. The chain links TRBV27 to TRBJ1-4, with D unclear. The sample consisted of peripheral blood. CDR3 loop: CASSLFVSPGEKLFF. As DNA, the CDR3 is TGTGCCAGCAGTTTATTCGTCTCCCCCGGGGAAAAACTGTTTTTT.